Below, 8 T cell receptor beta chains from the same sample are listed, as sequenced in a study of shared clonotypes between healthy human individuals. CD45RO-negative, CCR7-selected cells formed the naive CD8 fraction, which excluded terminally differentiated effector memory CD45RA+ cells. TCRdb's table, derived via immunoSEQ multiplex PCR, lists solely in-frame clones and lacks some. Here the sample spans millions of clones, about 92% being singletons. Sequences were obtained from naive CD8+ T cells from PBMCs. The receptors were gathered from a man aged 18 to 29 in good health. Some clones in this sample may be carry-over from other donors' samples.

The gene calls are TRBV27 and TRBJ2-2, with 12 bases that match TRBD2. Losses at the gene ends were 0 bases for V and 2 bases for J; bases not matched to a gene: 4. CDR1 and CDR2 from the germline V gene are MNHEY and SMNVEV (reference sequence). This CDR3 comprises 18 residues. The CDR3 loop is CASSLSRLAGVNTGELFF. Written as DNA, the CDR3 is TGTGCCAGCAGTTTATCGAGACTAGCGGGAGTCAACACCGGGGAGCTGTTTTTT.

The rearrangement joins TRBV5-6 to TRBJ1-5, with a weak D call TRBD1 (6 bases). Germline V gene sequence: CDR1 SGHDT, CDR2 YYEEEE. V lost 5 bases, J lost 6 bases, and 12 bases lay in between. This CDR3 is built from 13 residues. CDR3 sequence reads: CASSYQGSQPQHF. The DNA for the CDR3 is TGTGCCAGCAGTTATCAGGGGAGTCAGCCCCAGCATTTT.

The sample holds one count of this clone. The rearrangement joins TRBV23-1 to TRBJ2-7; D call uncertain. TRBV23-1 is an ORF, with its function uncertain. This CDR3 region has 16 residues. V was pared by 0 bases and J by 0 bases, with 12 bases between. In nucleotides, the CDR3 is TGCGCCAGCAGTCAATCGAAGGTCAGAGACTCCTACGAGCAGTACTTC. Translating it yields CASSQSKVRDSYEQYF.

The rearrangement links TRBV5-4 to TRBJ1-1; 7 bases match TRBD1. V was pared by 4 bases and J by 0 bases, with 15 bases of the junction left unmatched. The CDR3 sequence is 18 residues long. The germline V gene has CDR1 SGHNT and CDR2 YYREEE (reference sequence). CDR3 sequence: CASSPMGPTGAMNTEAFF. The CDR3 DNA is TGTGCCAGCAGCCCCATGGGCCCCACAGGGGCGATGAACACTGAAGCTTTCTTT.

The chain joins TRBV5-8 to TRBJ2-1; 8 bases align to TRBD2. Germline trimming cut 2 bases from V and 4 bases from J; bases unmatched to any gene: 2. Germline lookup yields CDR1 SGHTS and CDR2 YDEGEE. The CDR3 runs to 14 residues. DNA for the CDR3: TGTGCCAGCAGCTTAACTAGCGGATACAATGAGCAGTTCTTC. This sequence encodes CASSLTSGYNEQFF.

CDR3 region: CASSQDWGGATEAFF. CDR3 nucleotides: TGCGCCAGCAGCCAAGATTGGGGGGGGGCCACTGAAGCTTTCTTT. This rearrangement joins TRBV4-3 to TRBJ1-1, with D perhaps matching TRBD1 (6 bases). V dropped 0 bases and J dropped 4 bases, with 12 bases sitting between them. CDR3 length equals 15 residues. Germline CDR1 reads LGHNA; CDR2 reads YSLEER.

Details on this clone: Other nucleotide sequences from this sample produce the same CDR3. The chain employs TRBV9 and TRBJ2-7, with D hard to call. Germline CDR1 and CDR2: SGDLS and YYNGEE. The ends were cut back, 0 bases at V and 3 bases at J, with 7 bases in the middle. The CDR3 loop spans 13 amino acids. The CDR3 here is CASSVEGSYEQYF. DNA of the CDR3: TGTGCCAGCAGCGTAGAGGGCAGCTACGAGCAGTACTTC.

This rearrangement joins TRBV5-1 to TRBJ2-1; D is ambiguous. CDR3 length equals 15 residues. Between the trimmed V and J ends, which lost 2 bases and 0 bases, there was a span of 9 bases. Per the germline V gene, CDR1 is SGHRS and CDR2 is YFSETQ. CDR3: CASSFRESSYNEQFF. The CDR3 coding sequence is TGCGCCAGCAGCTTCCGCGAGAGCTCCTACAATGAGCAGTTCTTC.